This T cell receptor (beta chain) was documented in a study of shared clonotypes between healthy human individuals. General study results and limits: It was the few donors that limited the genetic and exposure-history diversity represented.

Sorted-subset replicate PCR reactions were performed with around 210 ng DNA, corresponding to 25,000 to 35,000 T cell genomes. Clones were sequenced by immunoSEQ multiplex PCR, and TCRdb holds only the in-frame ones, with some missing. Here the sample spans roughly 1.5 million clones, 98% being singletons. As concerns this clone: Its specificity is not known.

The healthy adult donors were HIV-negative and reported no recent acute infections or vaccinations. CD45RA+ naive and CD45RA-negative memory subsets were separated from CD4+ cells. The receptor was isolated from a man aged 25-45 years in good health. What was sequenced was naive CD4+ T cells sorted from blood. The sample's subset: CD45RA+ positively selected.

The CDR3 nucleotides are TGCAGCGTGGGCCGAGGCAGTGGGACCGAAGCTTTCTTT. Its protein is CSVGRGSGTEAFF. The V and J genes are TRBV29-1 and TRBJ1-1, with a weak D call TRBD1 (5 bases). V was trimmed by 6 bases and J by 8 bases, leaving 19 bases between them. Germline CDR1 reads SQVTM; CDR2 reads ANQGSEA. This CDR3 contains 13 residues.